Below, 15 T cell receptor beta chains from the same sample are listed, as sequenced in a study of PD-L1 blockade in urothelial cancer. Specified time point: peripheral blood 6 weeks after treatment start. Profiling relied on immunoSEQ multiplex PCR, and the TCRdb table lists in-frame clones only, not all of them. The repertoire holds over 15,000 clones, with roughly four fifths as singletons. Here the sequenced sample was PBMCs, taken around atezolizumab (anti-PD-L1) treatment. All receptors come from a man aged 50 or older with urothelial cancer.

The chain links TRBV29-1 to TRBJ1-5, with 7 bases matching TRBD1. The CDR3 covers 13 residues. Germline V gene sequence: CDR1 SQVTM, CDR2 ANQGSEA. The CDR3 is CSARTGGNQPQHF. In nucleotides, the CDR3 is TGCAGTGCCAGGACAGGTGGGAATCAGCCCCAGCATTTT.

The CDR3 region has the DNA TGTGCCAGTAGATTGGCAGGGAACACTGAAGCTTTCTTT. Amino acid sequence: CASRLAGNTEAFF. This chain connects TRBV19 to TRBJ1-1; D not certain. There are 13 residues in the CDR3. The germline CDR1 and CDR2 sequences are LNHDA and SQIVND (reference sequence). The germline V and J ends were trimmed by 6 bases and 1 base, with 9 bases remaining between them. Combining the CDR3 with reference TRBV19 and TRBJ1-1 gives the whole variable domain DGGITQSPKYLFRKEGQNVTLSCEQNLNHDAMYWYRQDPGQGLRLIYYSQIVNDFQKGDIAEGYSVSREKKESFPLTVTSAQKNPTAFYLCASRLAGNTEAFFGQGTRLTVV.

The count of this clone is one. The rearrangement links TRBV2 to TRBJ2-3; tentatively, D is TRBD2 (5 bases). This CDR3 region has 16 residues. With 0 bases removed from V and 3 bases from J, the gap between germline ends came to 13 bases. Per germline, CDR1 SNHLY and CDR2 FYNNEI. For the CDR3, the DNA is TGTGCCAGCAGTGAAGCTGTCAGTCGAGGGACAGATACGCAGTATTTT. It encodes CASSEAVSRGTDTQYF.

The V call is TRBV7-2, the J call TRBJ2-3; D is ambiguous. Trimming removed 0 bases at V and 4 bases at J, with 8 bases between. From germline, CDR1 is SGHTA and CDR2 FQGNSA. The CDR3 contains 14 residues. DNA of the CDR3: TGTGCCAGCAGCTTAGCCTTGTCTGCAGATACGCAGTATTTT. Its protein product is CASSLALSADTQYF.

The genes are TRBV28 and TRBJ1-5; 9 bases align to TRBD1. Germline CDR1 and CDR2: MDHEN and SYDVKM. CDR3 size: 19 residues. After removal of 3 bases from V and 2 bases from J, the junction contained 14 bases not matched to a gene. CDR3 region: CASSFVTGTGIFGNQPQHF. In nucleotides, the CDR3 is TGTGCCAGCAGTTTCGTCACCGGGACAGGGATTTTCGGCAATCAGCCCCAGCATTTT.

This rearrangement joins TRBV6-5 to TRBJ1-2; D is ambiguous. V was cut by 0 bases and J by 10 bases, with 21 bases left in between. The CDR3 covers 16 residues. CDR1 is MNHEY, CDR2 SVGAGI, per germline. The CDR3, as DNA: TGTGCCAGCAGTTACTCCCGCACCACGGTAGCACCGGCCTACACCTTC. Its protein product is CASSYSRTTVAPAYTF.

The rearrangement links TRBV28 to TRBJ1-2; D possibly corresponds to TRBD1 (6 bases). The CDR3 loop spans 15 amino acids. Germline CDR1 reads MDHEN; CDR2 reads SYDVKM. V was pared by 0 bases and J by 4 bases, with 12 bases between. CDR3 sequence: CASSLWDRTLYGYTF. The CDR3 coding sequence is TGTGCCAGCAGTTTATGGGACAGAACCCTCTATGGCTACACCTTC.

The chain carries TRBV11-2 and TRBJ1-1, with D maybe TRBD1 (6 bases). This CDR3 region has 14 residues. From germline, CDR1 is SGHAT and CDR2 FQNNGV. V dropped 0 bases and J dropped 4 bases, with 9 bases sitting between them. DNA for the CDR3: TGTGCCAGCAGCTTAGATGGCAGGGGCACTGAAGCTTTCTTT. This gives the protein CASSLDGRGTEAFF.

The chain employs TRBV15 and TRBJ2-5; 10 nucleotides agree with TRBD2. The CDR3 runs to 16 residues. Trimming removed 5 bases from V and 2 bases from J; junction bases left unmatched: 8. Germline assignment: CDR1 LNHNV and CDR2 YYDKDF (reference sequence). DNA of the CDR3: TGTGCCACCAGCGACTGGACTAGCGGCCCTCAAGAGACCCAGTACTTC. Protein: CATSDWTSGPQETQYF.

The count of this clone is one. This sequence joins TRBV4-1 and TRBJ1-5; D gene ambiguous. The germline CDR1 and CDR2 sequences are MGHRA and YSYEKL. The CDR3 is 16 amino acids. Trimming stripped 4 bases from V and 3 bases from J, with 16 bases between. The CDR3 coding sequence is TGCGCCAGCAGCCCCTGGGGAGGTTTGAACAATCAGCCCCAGCATTTT. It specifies CASSPWGGLNNQPQHF.

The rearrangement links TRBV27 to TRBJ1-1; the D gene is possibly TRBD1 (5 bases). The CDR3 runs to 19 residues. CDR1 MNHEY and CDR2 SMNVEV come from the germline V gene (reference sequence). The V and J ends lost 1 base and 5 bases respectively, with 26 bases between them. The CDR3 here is CASSLYRGQPALVITEAFF. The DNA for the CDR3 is TGTGCCAGCAGTTTATATCGTGGACAACCAGCATTAGTGATTACTGAAGCTTTCTTT.

The DNA of the CDR3 is TGTGCCAGCAGTGAAGCGGCGGGGGCATACGAGCAGTACTTC. This gives the protein CASSEAAGAYEQYF. This chain links TRBV6-1 with TRBJ2-7; possible D gene TRBD2, 7 bases. The CDR3 contains 14 residues. Germline-derived CDR1 and CDR2 are MNHNS and SASEGT. Trimming took 0 bases from V and 4 from J, leaving 10 bases between them.

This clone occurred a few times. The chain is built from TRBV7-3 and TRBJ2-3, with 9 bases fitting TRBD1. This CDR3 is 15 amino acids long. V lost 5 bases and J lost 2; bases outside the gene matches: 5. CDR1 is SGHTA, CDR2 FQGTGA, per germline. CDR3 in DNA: TGTGCCAGCAGCCGAGACAGGGGGAACACAGATACGCAGTATTTT. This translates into CASSRDRGNTDTQYF.

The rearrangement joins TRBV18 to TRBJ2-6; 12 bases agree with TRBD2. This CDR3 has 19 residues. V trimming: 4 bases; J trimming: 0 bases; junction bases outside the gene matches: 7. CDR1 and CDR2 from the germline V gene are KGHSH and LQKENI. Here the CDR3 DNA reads TGTGCCAGCTCACTCTCCAGGACTAGCGGGACCTCTGGGGCCAACGTCCTGACTTTC. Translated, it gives CASSLSRTSGTSGANVLTF. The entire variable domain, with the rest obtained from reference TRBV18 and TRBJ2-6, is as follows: NAGVMQNPRHLVRRRGQEARLRCSPMKGHSHVYWYRQLPEEGLKFMVYLQKENIIDESGMPKERFSAEFPKEGPSILRIQQVVRGDSAAYFCASSLSRTSGTSGANVLTFGAGSRLTVL.

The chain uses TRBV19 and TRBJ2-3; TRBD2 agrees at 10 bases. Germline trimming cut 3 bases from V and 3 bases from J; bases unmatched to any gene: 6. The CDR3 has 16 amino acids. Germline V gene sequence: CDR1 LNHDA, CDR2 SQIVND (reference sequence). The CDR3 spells CASSISSGSATDTQYF. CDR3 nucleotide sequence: TGTGCCAGTAGTATTTCTAGCGGGAGCGCTACAGATACGCAGTATTTT.